Presented here are 26 T cell receptor beta chains from one specimen sequenced in a study of T cells in Graves' hyperthyroidism and ophthalmopathy. RNA transcripts provided the source from which TCR beta CDR3 regions were amplified. First-round RT-PCR with HTBI primers amplified the TCR CDR3 region. In TCRdb, the multiplex PCR reads were re-called with MiXCR into one record per CDR3 protein. The sample includes a few hundred thousand distinct CDR3 sequences, around 45% of them seen just once. Sequenced material: peripheral blood or thyroid tissue (not recorded which). These receptors came from a woman younger than 35 with Graves' hyperthyroidism.

The gene calls are TRBV10-3 and TRBJ2-5; 11 nucleotides match TRBD2. The V gene end was trimmed by 3 bases and the J gene end by 8 bases; junction bases not matched to a gene: 5. The CDR3 loop spans 14 amino acids. Germline lookup yields CDR1 ENHRY and CDR2 SYGVKD. The CDR3 nucleotides are TGTGCCATCAGTGAAGGGACTAGCGGACCAACCCAGTACTTC. It is translated as CAISEGTSGPTQYF.

The chain combines TRBV6-1 with TRBJ2-2; a weak D match, TRBD1 (6 bases). This CDR3 contains 14 residues. V gave up 9 bases and J gave up 3 bases, with 14 bases separating them. Germline CDR1 is MNHNS and CDR2 is SASEGT. CDR3 sequence (DNA): TGTGCCAGTAGCACGGACAGAGACACCGGGGAGCTGTTTTTT. This translates into CASSTDRDTGELFF.

This clonotype was seen at least ten times. The gene calls are TRBV2 and TRBJ1-1, with no clear D. V was trimmed by 8 bases and J by 6 bases, leaving 7 bases between them. The CDR3 totals 10 residues. The germline CDR1 and CDR2 sequences are SNHLY and FYNNEI. The CDR3 here is CASLDSEAFF. Here the CDR3 DNA reads TGTGCCAGCCTGGACTCTGAAGCTTTCTTT.

The J gene is TRBJ2-2, the V gene TRBV6-5, with D hard to call. There are 14 residues in the CDR3. The V and J ends lost 6 bases and 4 bases respectively, with 12 bases between them. CDR1 is MNHEY and CDR2 is SVGAGI in the germline V gene. The CDR3 region has the DNA TGTGCCAGCAGCTTGCAGAGAGGCACCGGGGAGCTGTTTTTT. Residues: CASSLQRGTGELFF.

A single count supports this clonotype. The rearrangement links TRBV7-2 to TRBJ1-3; TRBD1 is a possible D gene (6 bases). The length of the CDR3 is 13 residues. V was trimmed by 5 bases and J by 4 bases, leaving 9 bases between them. Germline-derived CDR1 and CDR2 are SGHTA and FQGNSA. The CDR3 nucleotides read TGTGCCAGCAGCCAGCAGGGGGGAAACACCATATATTTT. The encoded protein is CASSQQGGNTIYF.

This chain joins TRBV7-9 and TRBJ1-1, with 7 bases matching TRBD1. CDR3 length: 10 amino acids. The J segment lost 14 bases and the V segment lost 6 bases, leaving 6 bases of the junction unmatched. CDR1 and CDR2 (germline): SEHNR, FQNEAQ (reference sequence). CDR3 sequence: CASSVRQGFF. For the CDR3, the DNA is TGTGCCAGCAGTGTCCGACAGGGCTTCTTT.

This clonotype was counted a few times. The V and J genes are TRBV11-2 and TRBJ1-1, with 9 bases identical to TRBD1. The CDR3 consists of 14 residues. The junction had 6 bases not matched to a gene; V was cut back by 6 bases and J by 4 bases. From germline, CDR1 is SGHAT and CDR2 FQNNGV. The chain's CDR3 is CASRQDRGITEAFF. Here the CDR3 DNA reads TGTGCCAGCAGACAGGACAGGGGTATCACTGAAGCTTTCTTT.

This chain uses TRBV7-8 with TRBJ1-5, with D unresolved. The V end was cut by 5 bases, the J end by 10 bases, with 15 bases between. The CDR3 loop spans 13 amino acids. Germline V lookup: CDR1 SGHVS, CDR2 FQNEAQ. This chain's CDR3 is CASSQGPLGPQHF. The CDR3 coding sequence is TGTGCCAGCAGCCAAGGGCCTCTAGGACCCCAGCATTTT.

The genes are TRBV14 and TRBJ2-7; D unclear. In germline, CDR1 is SGHDN, CDR2 FVKESK. The CDR3 covers 15 residues. With 1 base removed from V and 2 bases from J, the gap between germline ends came to 12 bases. CDR3 region: CASSQVTDPAYEQYF. The CDR3 nucleotides are TGTGCCAGCAGCCAAGTAACAGACCCGGCCTACGAGCAGTACTTC. The full variable domain, completed using reference TRBV14 and TRBJ2-7, is EAGVTQFPSHSVIEKGQTVTLRCDPISGHDNLYWYRRVMGKEIKFLLHFVKESKQDESGMPNNRFLAERTGGTYSTLKVQPAELEDSGVYFCASSQVTDPAYEQYFGPGTRLTVT.

This clonotype is a singleton in its sample. V usage is TRBV20-1 and J usage is TRBJ2-5; 7 bases match TRBD1. This CDR3 comprises 12 residues. Germline V gene lookup returns CDR1 DFQATT and CDR2 SNEGSKA (reference sequence). V trimming: 4 bases; J trimming: 11 bases; junction bases outside the gene matches: 10. DNA of the CDR3: TGCAGTGCTAAGGACAGGTCCTACGGGCAGTACTTC. Amino acid sequence: CSAKDRSYGQYF.

This clonotype was observed a single time. This sequence joins TRBV25-1 and TRBJ1-4; 11 nucleotides line up with TRBD1. This CDR3 is 17 amino acids long. Germline assignment: CDR1 MGHDK and CDR2 SYGVNS. Trimming cost V 6 bases and J 8 bases; bases outside gene matches: 14. The CDR3 here is CASSVAGRTGGNEKLFF. The CDR3 DNA is TGTGCCAGCAGCGTAGCCGGGAGGACAGGGGGCAACGAAAAACTGTTTTTT.

This clonotype was recorded many times. The rearrangement links TRBV7-9 to TRBJ2-2; D is undetermined. The CDR3 length is 13 residues. The germline V gene has CDR1 SEHNR and CDR2 FQNEAQ (reference sequence). With 3 bases removed from V and 4 bases from J, the gap between germline ends came to 6 bases. The CDR3 protein is CASSFIGTGELFF. CDR3 in DNA: TGTGCCAGCAGCTTTATCGGCACCGGGGAGCTGTTTTTT.

This clonotype was seen ten or more times. The chain combines TRBV7-6 with TRBJ1-5; no reliable D call. V lost 5 bases and J 3 bases, leaving 11 bases between the germline ends. Germline CDR1 is SGHVS and CDR2 is FNYEAQ. The CDR3 spans 14 residues. The CDR3 here is CASSAGHDNQPQHF. The CDR3 DNA is TGTGCCAGCAGCGCCGGCCACGACAATCAGCCCCAGCATTTT.

The chain employs TRBV20-1 and TRBJ1-2, with D unresolved. This CDR3 region has 13 residues. Germline CDR1 and CDR2: DFQATT and SNEGSKA (reference sequence). Trimming removed 2 bases at V and 2 bases at J, with 9 bases between. DNA for the CDR3: TGCAGTGCTAGAAGGACCCCGAACTATGGCTACACCTTC. This codes for CSARRTPNYGYTF.

This clonotype came up a few times. This chain links TRBV30 with TRBJ1-6; no reliable D call. The CDR3 has 12 residues. The V end lost 5 bases, the J end lost 9 bases, and 11 bases lay between the germline ends. From germline, CDR1 is GTSNPN and CDR2 SVGIG (reference sequence). CDR3 residues: CAWREGGSPLHF. CDR3 in DNA: TGTGCCTGGCGGGAGGGTGGTTCACCCCTCCACTTT.

This clonotype was seen at least ten times. The gene calls are TRBV10-3 and TRBJ1-3; 7 bases align to TRBD1. This CDR3 comprises 15 residues. The germline gives CDR1 ENHRY, CDR2 SYGVKD. The trim removed 3 bases at V and 2 bases at J, leaving 4 bases unmatched. The CDR3 bases are TGTGCCATCAGTGACAGTGACAGGGCTGGAAACACCATATATTTT. Encoded protein: CAISDSDRAGNTIYF.

This clonotype was detected ten times or more. This chain links TRBV9 with TRBJ1-1; TRBD1 agrees at 7 bases. Germline loops: CDR1 SGDLS, CDR2 YYNGEE. The CDR3 runs to 14 residues. Trimming took 3 bases from V and 1 from J; bases not matched to a gene: 3. CDR3 coding DNA: TGTGCCAGCAGCGGACGGGACAGGAACACTGAAGCTTTCTTT. The encoded protein is CASSGRDRNTEAFF.

The genes are TRBV7-3 and TRBJ2-7; TRBD1 aligns across 7 bases. CDR1 SGHTA and CDR2 FQGTGA come from the germline V gene. J was trimmed by 2 bases and V by 0 bases; bases with no gene match: 4. The CDR3 contains 15 residues. For the CDR3, the DNA is TGTGCCAGCAGCTTAACTCTGGACAGGACCTACGAGCAGTACTTC. Protein product: CASSLTLDRTYEQYF. Full variable domain (outside the CDR3, taken from reference TRBV7-3 and TRBJ2-7): GAGVSQTPSNKVTEKGKYVELRCDPISGHTALYWYRQSLGQGPEFLIYFQGTGAADDSGLPNDRFFAVRPEGSVSTLKIQRTERGDSAVYLCASSLTLDRTYEQYFGPGTRLTVT.

This chain's CDR3 is CASSQEGSTYEQYF. The DNA of the CDR3 is TGTGCCAGCAGCCAGGAGGGGTCTACCTACGAGCAGTACTTC. The rearrangement joins TRBV14 to TRBJ2-7; tentatively, D is TRBD2 (6 bases). This CDR3 has 14 residues. From germline, CDR1 is SGHDN and CDR2 FVKESK. V was trimmed by 3 bases and J by 2 bases, leaving 11 bases between them.

The chain carries TRBV20-1 and TRBJ2-5; 12 nucleotides agree with TRBD2. This CDR3 contains 15 residues. V dropped 4 bases and J dropped 4; count of bases not matched to a gene: 7. Germline V lookup: CDR1 DFQATT, CDR2 SNEGSKA (reference sequence). CDR3 amino acids: CSATGLAGWGETQYF. In nucleotides, the CDR3 is TGCAGTGCTACCGGACTAGCGGGATGGGGAGAGACCCAGTACTTC.

As for this clonotype: The junction departs from germline at one end; a sequencing error may be responsible. The V and J genes are TRBV19 and TRBJ1-1, with no clear D. This CDR3 is built from 13 residues. From germline, CDR1 is LNHDA and CDR2 SQIVND (reference sequence). This CDR3 reads CASSQEKGAEAFF. The DNA for the CDR3 is TGCGCCAGCAGCCAAGAAAAGGGCGCTGAAGCTTTCTTT.

This clonotype was seen only a few times. The chain links TRBV19 to TRBJ1-2; D might be TRBD1 (5 bases). The length of the CDR3 is 14 residues. Germline-derived CDR1 and CDR2 are LNHDA and SQIVND (reference sequence). V shed 5 bases and J shed 0 bases, with 10 bases lying between them. This CDR3 reads CASSSGVSNYGYTF. CDR3 bases: TGTGCCAGTAGTTCGGGGGTGTCTAACTATGGCTACACCTTC. Full variable domain (rest looked up from reference TRBV19 and TRBJ1-2): DGGITQSPKYLFRKEGQNVTLSCEQNLNHDAMYWYRQDPGQGLRLIYYSQIVNDFQKGDIAEGYSVSREKKESFPLTVTSAQKNPTAFYLCASSSGVSNYGYTFGSGTRLTVV.

In the case of this clonotype: Its ends do not fully match the called genes, so a read error is possible. The CDR3 nucleotides are TGTGCCAGCAGGAGGACTAGCCAAAAGACCCAGTACTTC. Translated, it gives CASRRTSQKTQYF. V and J are TRBV7-2 and TRBJ2-5; 8 bases match TRBD2. The CDR3 runs to 13 residues. Per the germline V gene, CDR1 is SGHTA and CDR2 is FQGNSA.

The V gene is TRBV5-4, the J gene TRBJ2-3; no definite D call. Trimming took 3 bases from V and 3 from J, leaving 8 bases between them. The CDR3 contains 13 residues. Per germline, CDR1 SGHNT and CDR2 YYREEE (reference sequence). CDR3 region: CASSSAGTDTQYF. The CDR3 DNA sequence: TGTGCCAGCAGCTCGGCCGGGACAGATACGCAGTATTTT.

V is TRBV5-1 and J is TRBJ2-7, with TRBD2 identical over 14 bases. The germline gives CDR1 SGHRS, CDR2 YFSETQ. The CDR3 loop spans 15 amino acids. V gave up 3 bases and J gave up 11 bases; unmatched junction bases: 10. CDR3 loop: CASSSGLAGDTVEYF. Written as DNA, the CDR3 is TGCGCCAGCAGCTCGGGACTAGCGGGAGATACGGTGGAGTACTTC.

About this clonotype itself: Since the CDR3 does not end with the conserved phenylalanine or tryptophan, this likely comes from a read error. The limits of the CDR3 on the DNA are not certain, so only TCRdb's listed CDR3 is given. The chain links TRBV24-1 to TRBJ2-6. Germline lookup yields CDR1 KGHDR and CDR2 SFDVKD. Inclusive of both ends, the CDR3 amounts to 10 amino acids. CDR3: CATSDTTTNT.